These 27 T cell receptor beta chains share one sample of origin, sequenced in a study of CD8+CD57+ T cells in acquired aplastic anemia. Using genomic DNA as the template, TCR beta VDJ and CDR3 profiling was carried out. TCRdb ran MiXCR on the reads and lists one entry per CDR3 protein. The sample lists around 140,000 distinct CDR3 sequences; more than 35% were seen once. The source material was sorted CD4+, CD8+, or CD8+CD57+ T cells (not recorded which) from PBMCs. Receptor source: a human donor in good health, serving as a control.

The J gene is TRBJ2-1, the V gene TRBV2; D is undetermined. V lost 3 bases to trimming and J lost 15 bases, with 9 bases between them. The CDR3 contains 10 residues. Germline CDR1 reads SNHLY; CDR2 reads FYNNEI. CDR3 coding DNA: TGTGCCAGCAGTGATCGTGCTTGGTTCTTC. It specifies CASSDRAWFF.

The sample holds many counts of this clonotype. The chain recombines TRBV28 with TRBJ1-2, with D hard to call. The CDR3 length is 12 residues. Germline CDR1 MDHEN, CDR2 SYDVKM. CDR3 region: CGVGRTNYGYTF. The CDR3 DNA follows: TGTGGCGTCGGCAGAACTAACTATGGCTACACCTTC.

This chain links TRBV25-1 with TRBJ1-4; 7 nucleotides align to TRBD1. The CDR3 runs 15 residues. The trim removed 8 bases at V and 0 bases at J, leaving 6 bases unmatched. Germline V gene lookup returns CDR1 MGHDK and CDR2 SYGVNS. Written as DNA, the CDR3 is TGTGCCAGCGGAGAACAGGGGACAACTAATGAAAAACTGTTTTTT. It yields the protein CASGEQGTTNEKLFF.

On this clonotype itself: A much larger clone sits a single nucleotide away, making a read error possible. The V gene is TRBV6-1, the J gene TRBJ2-1; 12 nucleotides match TRBD2. This CDR3 contains 15 residues. Per germline, CDR1 MNHNS and CDR2 SASEGT. The CDR3 reads CASIRGTSGHNEQSF. The CDR3 region has the DNA TGTGCCAGCATCAGAGGGACTAGCGGGCACAATGAGCAGTCCTTC.

The CDR3 DNA reads TGTGCCACCAGTGATTCCGGGACAGCGGGCGCCGGGGAGCTGTTTTTT. It codes for CATSDSGTAGAGELFF. This chain joins TRBV24-1 and TRBJ2-2; D is possibly TRBD1 (7 bases). This CDR3 has 16 residues. Trimming left V 2 bases short and J 6 bases short, with 15 bases between. The germline V gene has CDR1 KGHDR and CDR2 SFDVKD.

In this sample, this clonotype turned up many times. The rearrangement links TRBV5-5 to TRBJ1-2; D perhaps matches TRBD1 (6 bases). Germline lookup yields CDR1 SGHKS and CDR2 YYEKEE (reference sequence). Trimming took 0 bases from V and 7 from J, leaving 10 bases between them. This CDR3 region has 13 residues. The DNA for the CDR3 is TGTGCCAGCAGCTTGGGGGGGGCGGCTGGCTACACCTTC. This translates into CASSLGGAAGYTF. The whole variable domain, filled in from reference TRBV5-5 and TRBJ1-2, reads DAGVTQSPTHLIKTRGQQVTLRCSPISGHKSVSWYQQVLGQGPQFIFQYYEKEERGRGNFPDRFSARQFPNYSSELNVNALLLGDSALYLCASSLGGAAGYTFGSGTRLTVV.

This chain joins TRBV4-2 and TRBJ1-3; D ambiguous. Per the germline V gene, CDR1 is LGHNA and CDR2 is YNFKEQ. Trimming shortened V by 4 bases and J by 0 bases, and 13 bases separated the two germline ends. This CDR3 region has 16 residues. Here the CDR3 DNA reads TGTGCCAGCAGCCGACCCGGGGTGAGCTCTGGAAACACCATATATTTT. Amino acids: CASSRPGVSSGNTIYF.

This clonotype appeared a few times. This sequence joins TRBV30 and TRBJ2-1; the D gene could be TRBD1 or TRBD2 (5 bases each). Germline V gives CDR1 GTSNPN, CDR2 SVGIG (reference sequence). Between the trimmed V and J ends, which lost 1 base and 1 base, there was a span of 11 bases. The CDR3 length is 15 residues. CDR3 nucleotides: TGTGCCTGGAGTGGAGGGACGCCTTCCTACAATGAGCAGTTCTTC. The encoded protein is CAWSGGTPSYNEQFF.

This clonotype was seen more than once but under ten times. V usage is TRBV29-1 and J usage is TRBJ2-5; 8 bases align to TRBD2. V was clipped by 2 bases and J by 6 bases; unmatched bases: 2. The CDR3 sequence is 12 residues long. Germline CDR1 and CDR2: SQVTM and ANQGSEA. CDR3 in DNA: TGCAGCGTTGAACGGGGGGGGAAGACCCAGTACTTC. Amino acids: CSVERGGKTQYF.

Comment on this clonotype: This may stem from a read error, because a much larger clone lies one nucleotide away. The chain carries TRBV7-3 and TRBJ2-3; TRBD2 might be the D (7 bases). Per germline, CDR1 SGHTA and CDR2 FQGTGA. This CDR3 is 15 amino acids long. The CDR3 sequence: CASSLMGGATGTQYF. CDR3 in DNA: TGTGCCAGCAGCTTAATGGGGGGGGCCACAGGTACGCAGTATTTT.

A word on this clonotype: The germline gene is not matched at one end of the junction; a read error may be the cause. The chain is built from TRBV24-1 and TRBJ2-1; either TRBD1 or TRBD2 may supply D (5 bases each). CDR1 is KGHDR and CDR2 is SFDVKD in the germline V gene. The CDR3 totals 17 residues. DNA for the CDR3: TGTGCCGCCAGTGATCGTACTAGGGGCGCATCCTACGATGAGCAGTTCTTC. Amino acids: CAASDRTRGASYDEQFF.

This sequence joins TRBV30 and TRBJ1-1; no clear D. V was pared by 5 bases and J by 3 bases, with 13 bases between. Looked up from germline, CDR1 is GTSNPN and CDR2 is SVGIG (reference sequence). This CDR3 has 13 residues. The CDR3 coding sequence is TGTGCCTGGGCCCTGGTCCCTGACACTGAAGCTTTCTTT. Translated, it gives CAWALVPDTEAFF.

This clonotype was seen more than once but under ten times. A much larger clone is a single base away; this may be a read error. This chain joins TRBV6-1 and TRBJ2-3; D gene uncertain. The germline V and J ends were trimmed by 4 bases and 6 bases, with 8 bases remaining between them. This CDR3 region has 12 residues. Germline V gene data show CDR1 as MNHNS and CDR2 as SASEGT. Written as DNA, the CDR3 is TGTGCCAGCAGTGCGCAGATCGATACGCAGTATTTT. Protein sequence: CASSAQIDTQYF.

This clonotype has ten or more counts. V usage is TRBV7-8 and J usage is TRBJ1-4; D is possibly TRBD1 (5 bases). Trimming pared 4 bases from V and 7 bases from J, leaving 13 bases between. Per the germline V gene, CDR1 is SGHVS and CDR2 is FQNEAQ. The CDR3 loop spans 14 amino acids. CDR3 bases: TGTGCCAGCAGCTATACAGGTTCAGGTGAAAAACTGTTTTTT. Encoded protein: CASSYTGSGEKLFF.

This chain links TRBV2 with TRBJ1-6, with 7 bases lining up with TRBD1. The CDR3 extends over 15 amino acids. J was trimmed by 7 bases and V by 7 bases; bases with no gene match: 10. Per the germline V gene, CDR1 is SNHLY and CDR2 is FYNNEI. CDR3 DNA sequence: TGTGCCAGCACTAACACCAGGGGGGAAAATTCACCCCTCCACTTT. Translating it yields CASTNTRGENSPLHF.

This clonotype was counted many times. The genes are TRBV11-3 and TRBJ1-3; D call uncertain. V was cut by 2 bases and J by 0 bases, with 5 bases left in between. The germline CDR1 and CDR2 sequences are SGHNT and YENEEA. The CDR3 totals 14 residues. Written as DNA, the CDR3 is TGTGCCAGCAGCTTAATGAGCTCTGGAAACACCATATATTTT. It specifies CASSLMSSGNTIYF.

DNA for the CDR3: TGTGCCAGCAGGATGGACAGGGGGCCTGAGACCCAGTACTTC. It yields the protein CASRMDRGPETQYF. The V call is TRBV2, the J call TRBJ2-5; 11 bases map to TRBD1. This CDR3 spans 14 amino acids. V dropped 6 bases and J dropped 5; count of bases not matched to a gene: 5. The V gene's germline CDR1 is SNHLY and CDR2 FYNNEI.

Many counts were recorded for this clonotype. The genes are TRBV6-2 or TRBV6-3 and TRBJ1-2, with D hard to call. The CDR3 spans 13 residues. Germline loops: CDR1 MNHEY, CDR2 SVGEGT. V lost 2 bases to trimming and J lost 4 bases, with 8 bases between them. The CDR3 DNA follows: TGTGCCAGCAGTTACCTGCCAGTCTATGGCTACACCTTC. Encoded protein: CASSYLPVYGYTF.

DNA for the CDR3: TGTGCCAGCAGCCCTCGGGGGGTCGGGCAGTTCTTC. Protein product: CASSPRGVGQFF. This chain links TRBV7-9 with TRBJ2-1, with 7 bases lining up with TRBD2. Germline CDR1 is SEHNR and CDR2 is FQNEAQ (reference sequence). The junction had 7 bases not matched to a gene; V was cut back by 5 bases and J by 12 bases. The CDR3 contains 12 residues.

This clonotype was picked up many times. The chain has TRBV6-1 and TRBJ2-3, with 7 bases identical to TRBD2. Germline-derived CDR1 and CDR2 are MNHNS and SASEGT. V gave up 5 bases and J gave up 2 bases; unmatched junction bases: 7. This CDR3 contains 15 residues. CDR3 nucleotides: TGTGCCAGCAGTTTCGGGGGGTGGAACACAGATACGCAGTATTTT. This gives the protein CASSFGGWNTDTQYF.

In its sample, this clonotype was seen many times. This chain joins TRBV20-1 and TRBJ2-7; no reliable D call. Looked up from germline, CDR1 is DFQATT and CDR2 is SNEGSKA (reference sequence). This CDR3 is 13 amino acids long. V lost 5 bases and J 2 bases, leaving 13 bases between the germline ends. The CDR3 is CSAPAPYTYEQYF. CDR3 nucleotide sequence: TGCAGTGCTCCCGCCCCGTATACCTACGAGCAGTACTTC.

This clonotype appeared many times. The V gene is TRBV20-1, the J gene TRBJ1-2; D remains ambiguous. This CDR3 contains 13 residues. V was trimmed by 1 base and J by 5 bases, leaving 11 bases between them. CDR1 is DFQATT and CDR2 is SNEGSKA in the germline V gene (reference sequence). The CDR3 protein is CSARGQAGYGYTF. DNA for the CDR3: TGCAGTGCTAGAGGGCAGGCCGGATATGGCTACACCTTC.

This clonotype was seen a handful of times. The chain has TRBV19 and TRBJ2-1; weak D call: TRBD1 (7 bases). This CDR3 has 14 amino acids. The V end was cut by 4 bases, the J end by 10 bases, with 17 bases between. Germline V gene lookup returns CDR1 LNHDA and CDR2 SQIVND (reference sequence). CDR3 sequence: CASSNPGGLGEQFF. CDR3 DNA sequence: TGTGCCAGTAGTAACCCAGGGGGGTTGGGGGAGCAGTTCTTC.

This rearrangement joins TRBV15 to TRBJ2-1; TRBD2 matches 8 bases. Trimming cost V 0 bases and J 5 bases; bases outside gene matches: 6. Per germline, CDR1 LNHNV and CDR2 YYDKDF (reference sequence). The CDR3 is made up of 16 amino acids. The CDR3 region has the DNA TGTGCCACCAGCAGAGATCGGGGGGGGCCTAACAATGAGCAGTTCTTC. It translates to CATSRDRGGPNNEQFF. Supplemented by reference TRBV15 and TRBJ2-1, the full variable domain reads DAMVIQNPRYQVTQFGKPVTLSCSQTLNHNVMYWYQQKSSQAPKLLFHYYDKDFNNEADTPDNFQSRRPNTSFCFLDIRSPGLGDTAMYLCATSRDRGGPNNEQFFGPGTRLTVL.

This chain uses TRBV20-1 with TRBJ1-5; TRBD1 is a possible D gene (5 bases). CDR3 length equals 15 residues. CDR1 and CDR2 from the germline V gene are DFQATT and SNEGSKA (reference sequence). Trimming stripped 5 bases from V and 0 bases from J, with 14 bases between. As DNA, the CDR3 is TGCAGTGCTGGCCGGGGACGCCCTAGCAATCAGCCCCAGCATTTT. Protein: CSAGRGRPSNQPQHF.

A few counts support this clonotype. The gene calls are TRBV20-1 and TRBJ2-7; 7 bases line up with TRBD1. The length of the CDR3 is 16 residues. Germline V gives CDR1 DFQATT, CDR2 SNEGSKA (reference sequence). V lost 0 bases, J lost 6 bases, and 14 bases stayed unmatched. CDR3 sequence reads: CSARDPLTGLTLEQYF. CDR3 nucleotides: TGCAGTGCTAGAGATCCGCTGACAGGGTTGACCCTCGAGCAGTACTTC.

This clonotype has at least ten counts. The V and J genes are TRBV19 and TRBJ2-1; D unclear. Per germline, CDR1 LNHDA and CDR2 SQIVND (reference sequence). CDR3 length equals 16 residues. Trimming removed 2 bases at V and 0 bases at J, with 11 bases between. CDR3 DNA: TGTGCCAGTAGTATAAGGACGGCGAGCTCCTACAATGAGCAGTTCTTC. This codes for CASSIRTASSYNEQFF.